A selection of T cell receptor beta chains follows, all from one sample in a study of blood T cells in healthy people across ages. TCRdb redid the calling of the 5' RACE reads with MiXCR, one entry per CDR3 protein. The table includes about 1,500,000 distinct CDR3 sequences, about 30% detected once. Sequenced material: blood. The receptors were sampled from a woman between 25 and 40 years old in good health. The CDR3 runs from the conserved cysteine through the conserved F or W. A D gene is named only where the DNA matches it firmly. Where a row states a size, it is once, few, many or the class of an expanded clone; other rows omit it.

length	D	size	V	J	DNA	CDR3
12	.	many	TRBV9	TRBJ2-3	TGTGCCAGCAGCGCGACAGCAGATACGCAGTATTTT	CASSATADTQYF
15	.	few	TRBV5-6	TRBJ2-3	TGTGCCAGCAGCTCCCTGGGGCGCAACACAGATACGCAGTATTTT	CASSSLGRNTDTQYF
15	.	many	TRBV4-2	TRBJ2-7	TGTGCCAGCAGCCGGGCGGGGGCCTCGGCCTACGAGCAGTACTTC	CASSRAGASAYEQYF
16	TRBD2	few	TRBV5-1	TRBJ2-2	TGCGCCAGCAGATCTACAGGACTAGCTGGCACCGGGGAGCTGTTTTTT	CASRSTGLAGTGELFF
13	.	.	TRBV12-3/TRBV12-4	TRBJ1-1	TGTGCCAGCAGTGCCCAGAGAGGGGGTGAAGCTTTCTTT	CASSAQRGGEAFF
14	TRBD2	many	TRBV18	TRBJ2-1	TGCGCCAGCAGCCTGGCGGGGGGGCCGAGTGAGCAGTTCTTC	CASSLAGGPSEQFF
17	.	many	TRBV4-1	TRBJ2-7	TGCGCCAGCAGCCAAGAGGGGACGGGGTCCCCCTCCTACGAGCAGTACTTC	CASSQEGTGSPSYEQYF
14	TRBD1	.	TRBV5-1	TRBJ2-1	TGCGCCAGCAGCTTTAGCACAGGGGTGTATGAGCAGTTCTTC	CASSFSTGVYEQFF
15	.	once	TRBV18	TRBJ2-1	TGTGCCAGCTCCGGCCCCGGACAGATAAACAATGAGCAGTTCTTC	CASSGPGQINNEQFF
12	.	few	TRBV20-1	TRBJ1-4	TGCAGTCCGAGGTTGAGTAATGAAAAACTGTTTTTT	CSPRLSNEKLFF
16	TRBD2	.	TRBV7-2	TRBJ2-1	TGTGCCAGCAGCTCCAGTAGCGGGCATTCCTACAATGAGCAGTTCTTC	CASSSSSGHSYNEQFF
16	TRBD2	few	TRBV7-2	TRBJ2-3	TGTGCCAGCAGCGCCCCAGGAGCGGGAGGGGGGTATACGCAGTATTTT	CASSAPGAGGGYTQYF
15	TRBD1	.	TRBV5-1	TRBJ2-7	TGCGCCAGCAGCCCGTCTGGACAGGGTTTCTACGAGCAGTACTTC	CASSPSGQGFYEQYF
14	.	few	TRBV18	TRBJ1-6	TGTGCCAGCTCACTTACTCAGCGGGAATCACCCCTCCACTTT	CASSLTQRESPLHF
16	.	.	TRBV5-1	TRBJ2-5	TGCGCCAGCAGCCCAGGAAGCGGCCCTTCTGGAGAGACCCAGTACTTC	CASSPGSGPSGETQYF
15	.	few	TRBV10-3	TRBJ1-6	TGTGCCATCAGTGACGAACACTCCTATAATTCACCCCTCCACTTT	CAISDEHSYNSPLHF
14	.	many	TRBV12-3/TRBV12-4	TRBJ2-3	TGTGCCAGCAGTTCCGAGCGGGGCACAGATACGCAGTATTTT	CASSSERGTDTQYF
13	.	.	TRBV11-2	TRBJ1-1	TGTGCCAGCAGGAACTCGGGACAAAGTCGAGCTTTCTTT	CASRNSGQSRAFF
12	.	few	TRBV30	TRBJ2-7	TGTGCCTGGACGGCAGGGGTATACGAGCAGTACTTC	CAWTAGVYEQYF
13	TRBD1	few	TRBV2	TRBJ1-2	TGTGCCAGCAGCGTGACAGGGGTGAATGGCTACACCTTC	CASSVTGVNGYTF
13	.	.	TRBV29-1	TRBJ2-1	TGCAGCGTTGACAACGGAGGTGGGAATGAGCAGTTCTTC	CSVDNGGGNEQFF
16	.	.	TRBV5-1	TRBJ2-5	TGCGCCAGCAGCTTGGAGGGTTGGACAGAACAAGAGACCCAGTACTTC	CASSLEGWTEQETQYF
16	TRBD1	.	TRBV7-2	TRBJ2-7	TGTGCCAGCAGCTTAGTCTCAGGGGGTCTTGGGTACGAGCAGTACTTC	CASSLVSGGLGYEQYF
14	TRBD2	.	TRBV7-9	TRBJ2-3	TGTGCCAGCAGCTTAGCCACTAGCGTGGGTACGCAGTATTTT	CASSLATSVGTQYF
17	.	.	TRBV5-5	TRBJ2-3	TGTGTCAGCACCGTTAACCCCCCAGCACGTTCCACAGGTACGCAGTATTTT	CVSTVNPPARSTGTQYF
14	TRBD2	.	TRBV6-1	TRBJ2-7	TGTGCCAGCATAGACGTACTAGCGTTATACGAGCAGTACTTC	CASIDVLALYEQYF
16	.	many	TRBV10-3	TRBJ2-6	TGTGCCATCGGGGCGAACGTCGGATCTGGGGCCAACGTCCTGACTTTC	CAIGANVGSGANVLTF
13	TRBD1	.	TRBV3-1	TRBJ1-1	TGTGCCAGCAGCCAAGGGATCGGGACAGAAATTTTCTTT	CASSQGIGTEIFF
16	TRBD2	few	TRBV20-1	TRBJ2-1	TGCAGTGCTCTTCAAAACGGGGGGACCGGTTTGAATGAGCAGTTCTTC	CSALQNGGTGLNEQFF
16	TRBD2	few	TRBV7-2	TRBJ2-5	TGTGCCAGCAGCTTATTCCCAGGGCTAGCGGGGGAGACCCAGTACTTC	CASSLFPGLAGETQYF
15	.	few	TRBV7-2	TRBJ2-1	TGTGCCAGCAGGACTCGGGAGACGGGGTCAAGAGAGCAGTTCTTC	CASRTRETGSREQFF
15	.	.	TRBV2	TRBJ2-5	TGTGCCAGCAGTCGGGCAGGCTCGTACCAAGAGACCCAGTACTTC	CASSRAGSYQETQYF
17	TRBD1	.	TRBV18	TRBJ1-5	TGTGCCAGCTCACCACTGGGACAGGGCCATAGCAATCAGCCCCAGCATTTT	CASSPLGQGHSNQPQHF